A single sample gave rise to the 15 T cell receptor beta chains below, sequenced in a study of blood T cell repertoires in COVID-19. Clones were sequenced by immunoSEQ multiplex PCR, and TCRdb holds only the in-frame ones, with some missing. The sample holds some 130,000 clones; over 80% are singletons and the top ten take approximately 1.8%. The sequenced sample consisted of peripheral blood. The receptors here all came from a man between 70 and 80 years old with acute or convalescent COVID-19.

This clone was picked up a small number of times. The gene calls are TRBV6-1 and TRBJ1-2; no definite D call. Trimming removed 2 bases at V and 3 bases at J, with 13 bases between. This CDR3 has 15 residues. In germline, CDR1 is MNHNS, CDR2 SASEGT. The CDR3 coding sequence is TGTGCCAGCAGTGAAACCGTTGGTACGGACTATGGCTACACCTTC. Translating gives CASSETVGTDYGYTF.

This chain links TRBV15 with TRBJ2-1, with D possibly TRBD2 on 6 matching bases. CDR1 and CDR2 (germline): LNHNV, YYDKDF (reference sequence). V was trimmed by 2 bases and J by 0 bases, leaving 8 bases between them. CDR3 length: 15 amino acids. CDR3 loop: CATSRSSGSYNEQFF. The CDR3 bases are TGTGCCACCAGCAGAAGTAGCGGCTCCTACAATGAGCAGTTCTTC.

The chain couples TRBV9 to TRBJ1-2; D might be TRBD1 (6 bases). V was trimmed by 0 bases and J by 2 bases, leaving 20 bases between them. CDR3 length: 18 amino acids. The V gene's germline CDR1 is SGDLS and CDR2 YYNGEE. The CDR3 protein is CASSVDFVGAGANYGYTF. The DNA for the CDR3 is TGTGCCAGCAGCGTAGACTTCGTCGGGGCAGGGGCGAACTATGGCTACACCTTC.

This clone has a handful of counts. The chain combines TRBV5-8 with TRBJ1-5; TRBD1 matches at 7 bases. Looked up from germline, CDR1 is SGHTS and CDR2 is YDEGEE. V lost 4 bases and J lost 4; bases outside the gene matches: 14. There are 17 residues in the CDR3. CDR3 in DNA: TGTGCCAGCAGCCCTAATCGACAGGGCATTGAAAATCAGCCCCAGCATTTT. Translation: CASSPNRQGIENQPQHF.

The chain recombines TRBV10-3 with TRBJ2-7; a possible D gene is TRBD2 (6 bases). With 0 bases removed from V and 12 bases from J, the gap between germline ends came to 12 bases. CDR1 is ENHRY and CDR2 is SYGVKD in the germline V gene. The CDR3 covers 12 residues. In DNA form, the CDR3 reads TGTGCCATCAGTGAGTCGGGACTCTTTCCGTACTTC. It is translated as CAISESGLFPYF.

The V call is TRBV25-1, the J call TRBJ2-5; 9 bases agree with TRBD2. This CDR3 has 16 amino acids. After removal of 4 bases from V and 1 base from J, the junction contained 7 bases not matched to a gene. In germline, CDR1 is MGHDK, CDR2 SYGVNS. The chain's CDR3 is CASSGRRGGPQETQYF. CDR3 nucleotide sequence: TGTGCCAGCAGTGGGAGGCGGGGGGGACCCCAAGAGACCCAGTACTTC.

The CDR3 loop is CASTPDRGSEAFF. The CDR3 DNA reads TGTGCCAGCACCCCGGACAGGGGGAGTGAAGCTTTCTTT. The V and J genes are TRBV12-3 or TRBV12-4 and TRBJ1-1; TRBD1 aligns across 10 bases. CDR3 length: 13 amino acids. V lost 7 bases to trimming and J lost 7 bases; unmatched junction nucleotides: 6.

The chain carries TRBV6-2 or TRBV6-3 and TRBJ1-1; no firm D call. Germline lookup yields CDR1 MNHEY and CDR2 SVGEGT. This CDR3 is built from 15 residues. Deletions cut 2 bases from V and 6 bases from J, with 16 bases between. The CDR3 DNA sequence: TGTGCCAGCAGTTACCGGCCGGGGAGGTCCGCTGAAGCTTTCTTT. Protein sequence: CASSYRPGRSAEAFF.

J is TRBJ1-1 and V is TRBV19, with D tentatively TRBD1 (6 bases). CDR1 is LNHDA, CDR2 SQIVND, per germline (reference sequence). This CDR3 spans 13 amino acids. V dropped 5 bases and J dropped 1 base, with 8 bases sitting between them. The CDR3 DNA sequence: TGTGCCAGTAGTCAGGGACAGAACACTGAAGCTTTCTTT. This gives the protein CASSQGQNTEAFF.

At least ten counts were recorded for this clone. The rearrangement joins TRBV27 to TRBJ1-5, with TRBD1 identical over 9 bases. Per germline, CDR1 MNHEY and CDR2 SMNVEV (reference sequence). The trim removed 3 bases at V and 6 bases at J, leaving 6 bases unmatched. This CDR3 has 15 amino acids. CDR3 DNA: TGTGCCAGCAGTTTCCTCCGGGACAGGGCTCAGCCCCAGCATTTT. Translation gives CASSFLRDRAQPQHF.

The V and J genes are TRBV10-3 and TRBJ2-7; TRBD1 aligns across 9 bases. Germline-derived CDR1 and CDR2 are ENHRY and SYGVKD. V was clipped by 3 bases and J by 6 bases; unmatched bases: 9. The CDR3 extends over 15 amino acids. CDR3 nucleotide sequence: TGTGCCATCAGTGAACCCCCGGGACAGGGTGGCGAGCAGTACTTC. Its protein product is CAISEPPGQGGEQYF.

The rearrangement uses TRBV2 and TRBJ1-5, with 9 bases aligning to TRBD1. The CDR3 runs 14 residues. Trimming cost V 7 bases and J 3 bases; bases outside gene matches: 4. CDR1 and CDR2 (germline): SNHLY, FYNNEI. CDR3 amino acids: CASNLQGANQPQHF. CDR3 nucleotide sequence: TGTGCCAGCAACTTACAGGGGGCCAATCAGCCCCAGCATTTT. Based on the CDR3 plus reference TRBV2 and TRBJ1-5, the full variable domain is EPEVTQTPSHQVTQMGQEVILRCVPISNHLYFYWYRQILGQKVEFLVSFYNNEISEKSEIFDDQFSVERPDGSNFTLKIRSTKLEDSAMYFCASNLQGANQPQHFGDGTRLSIL.

The chain links TRBV2 to TRBJ1-5; TRBD1 matches at 8 bases. The CDR3 is 12 residues long. Germline values: CDR1 SNHLY, CDR2 FYNNEI. The V gene end was trimmed by 5 bases and the J gene end by 9 bases; junction bases not matched to a gene: 3. The CDR3 is CASSTGGGPQHF. For the CDR3, the DNA is TGTGCCAGCAGTACAGGGGGGGGGCCCCAGCATTTT.

The CDR3 DNA is TGCGCCAGCAGCTCCGGGACAGGCATCTACGAGCAGTACTTC. Translated: CASSSGTGIYEQYF. The gene calls are TRBV5-1 and TRBJ2-7, with 8 bases matching TRBD1. The length of the CDR3 is 14 residues. V lost 3 bases, J lost 3 bases, and 5 bases stayed unmatched. Germline values: CDR1 SGHRS, CDR2 YFSETQ.

To note about this clone: Other DNA sequences in this specimen translate into the identical CDR3. The chain carries TRBV18 and TRBJ1-2; TRBD1 aligns across 7 bases. V trimming: 3 bases; J trimming: 3 bases; junction bases outside the gene matches: 1. CDR3 length: 13 residues. The germline V gene encodes CDR1 KGHSH and CDR2 LQKENI. CDR3 sequence reads: CASSPGTDYGYTF. CDR3 DNA sequence: TGTGCCAGCTCACCCGGGACAGACTATGGCTACACCTTC.